Listed below are T cell receptor beta chains from one sample, sequenced in a study of regulatory T cells in long-lasting Graves disease. TCRdb re-called the multiplex PCR reads through MiXCR, storing one row per CDR3 protein. The profile covers about 200,000 distinct CDR3 sequences, with about a sixth appearing a single time and 22% taken by the ten largest. This material consisted of peripheral blood mononuclear cells (PBMCs), taken at new diagnosis, from a patient treated with antithyroid drugs. These receptors originate from a female donor with Graves disease. Both conserved end residues are part of each CDR3. Each record gives: D gene, V gene, clone size, J gene, CDR3 protein, CDR3 DNA. A D gene is named only where the DNA matches it firmly. Only some rows state a clone size, as once, few, many or a class for expanded clones.

NA,TRBV9,many,TRBJ2-5,CASSVESGDWGTQYF,TGTGCCAGCAGCGTAGAGTCGGGGGACTGGGGGACCCAGTACTTC
NA,TRBV7-2,many,TRBJ1-4,CASSLGNEEKLFF,TGTGCCAGCAGCTTGGGGAACGAGGAAAAACTGTTTTTT
TRBD2,TRBV18,many,TRBJ2-3,CASSPATSGRADTQYF,TGTGCCAGCTCACCTGCGACTAGCGGGAGGGCAGATACGCAGTATTTT
NA,TRBV3-1,NA,TRBJ2-1,CASSQDLGVREQFF,TGTGCCAGCAGCCAAGATCTAGGGGTCCGGGAGCAGTTCTTC
TRBD2,TRBV15,few,TRBJ2-7,CATSRNGTSGSWEQYF,TGTGCCACCAGCAGAAATGGGACTAGCGGATCGTGGGAGCAGTACTTC
TRBD2,TRBV20-1,few,TRBJ2-1,CTGTSGSMGDEQFF,TGCACCGGGACTAGCGGGAGTATGGGGGATGAGCAGTTCTTC
TRBD1,TRBV27,NA,TRBJ2-1,CASSGQGGYEQFF,TGTGCCAGCTCGGGACAGGGTGGGTATGAGCAGTTCTTC
TRBD1,TRBV29-1,few,TRBJ2-6,CSVEEGGHGANVLTF,TGCAGCGTTGAAGAAGGGGGCCACGGGGCCAACGTCCTGACTTTC
NA,TRBV29-1,few,TRBJ2-5,CSLSAGGAGEETQYF,TGCAGCTTATCGGCAGGGGGCGCGGGGGAGGAGACCCAGTACTTC
NA,TRBV11-2,many,TRBJ2-3,CASSHEAATDTQYF,TGTGCCAGCAGCCACGAAGCGGCCACAGATACGCAGTATTTT
NA,TRBV7-9,many,TRBJ2-1,CASGGTSNEQFF,TGTGCCAGCGGGGGGACTTCGAATGAGCAGTTCTTC
NA,TRBV7-9,many,TRBJ1-6,CASSTGMGISPLHF,TGTGCCAGCAGTACTGGGATGGGGATCTCACCCCTCCACTTT
TRBD1,TRBV12-3/TRBV12-4,many,TRBJ1-6,CASRLGTGRNSPLHF,TGTGCCAGCAGACTCGGGACAGGGAGAAATTCACCCCTCCACTTT
TRBD2,TRBV18,many,TRBJ2-3,CASSPTSGNTQYF,TGTGCCAGCTCACCGACCAGCGGGAATACGCAGTATTTT
NA,TRBV6-1,many,TRBJ1-1,CASSEGALNTEAFF,TGTGCCAGCAGCGAAGGGGCTTTGAACACTGAAGCTTTCTTT
NA,TRBV5-1,many,TRBJ2-3,CASSAARRGGTDTQYF,TGCGCCAGCAGCGCCGCAAGACGCGGGGGCACAGATACGCAGTATTTT
NA,TRBV28,many,TRBJ1-1,CASRYITGRNTEAFF,TGTGCCAGCAGGTATATCACCGGGAGGAACACTGAAGCTTTCTTT
NA,TRBV28,many,TRBJ1-2,CASSFPGQRGVYGYTF,TGTGCCAGCAGTTTCCCAGGACAGCGAGGGGTCTATGGCTACACCTTC
NA,TRBV6-2/TRBV6-3,many,TRBJ1-6,CASSYGWYSPLHF,TGTGCCAGCAGTTACGGATGGTATTCACCCCTCCACTTT
NA,TRBV5-1,once,TRBJ1-5,CASSLVPGGNQPQHF,TGCGCCAGCAGCTTGGTCCCCGGGGGTAATCAGCCCCAGCATTTT
NA,TRBV12-3/TRBV12-4,many,TRBJ2-4,CASSPGGDWENIQYF,TGTGCCAGCAGTCCCGGAGGGGACTGGGAAAACATTCAGTACTTC
TRBD1,TRBV28,many,TRBJ2-2,CASRLTGGNTGELFF,TGTGCCAGCAGATTGACAGGGGGGAACACCGGGGAGCTGTTTTTT
TRBD1,TRBV5-6,few,TRBJ2-3,CAGSTRQGINTQYF,TGTGCCGGCAGCACCCGACAGGGGATAAATACGCAGTATTTT
TRBD2,TRBV3-1,many,TRBJ2-5,CASSQVGTSGQETQYF,TGTGCCAGCAGCCAAGTTGGGACTAGCGGCCAAGAGACCCAGTACTTC
NA,TRBV4-2,many,TRBJ2-7,CASSQEDGSPEGWYF,TGTGCCAGCAGCCAAGAGGACGGCTCCCCCGAAGGATGGTACTTC
TRBD2,TRBV7-2,many,TRBJ2-7,CASSLGAGGAYEQYF,TGTGCCAGCAGCTTAGGTGCGGGAGGAGCTTACGAGCAGTACTTC
TRBD1,TRBV7-3,NA,TRBJ2-2,CASSPGTAGELFF,TGTGCCAGCAGCCCCGGGACAGCCGGGGAGCTGTTTTTT
NA,TRBV20-1,NA,TRBJ2-3,CSARDAGPDTQYF,TGCAGCGCTAGAGATGCGGGTCCAGATACGCAGTATTTT
TRBD1,TRBV6-2/TRBV6-3,few,TRBJ1-1,CASSDSETGAMNTEAFF,TGTGCCAGCAGTGACTCGGAGACAGGGGCGATGAACACTGAAGCTTTCTTT
NA,TRBV7-8,many,TRBJ2-7,CASSPNRDYEQYF,TGTGCCAGCAGCCCCAACAGGGACTACGAGCAGTACTTC
TRBD1,TRBV5-6,many,TRBJ1-2,CASSKDRGDGYTF,TGTGCCAGCAGCAAGGACAGGGGGGATGGCTACACCTTC
TRBD2,TRBV14,many,TRBJ2-3,CASSQTSGNTDTQYF,TGTGCCAGCAGCCAGACTAGCGGTAACACAGATACGCAGTATTTT
NA,TRBV20-1,many,TRBJ1-5,CSAASPGARGQPQHF,TGCAGTGCCGCGTCACCAGGGGCTCGTGGTCAGCCCCAGCATTTT
NA,TRBV7-9,many,TRBJ2-7,CASSGRSYEQYF,TGTGCCAGCAGCGGGCGGTCCTACGAGCAGTACTTC
TRBD2,TRBV15,many,TRBJ2-2,CATSALTSGSVGGELFF,TGTGCCACCAGCGCCCTGACTAGCGGGAGTGTGGGCGGGGAGCTGTTTTTT
NA,TRBV3-1,many,TRBJ2-3,CASSQPERARTDTQYF,TGTGCCAGCAGCCAGCCCGAGCGGGCCCGCACAGATACGCAGTATTTT
TRBD1,TRBV27,many,TRBJ1-1,CASSPGQGWGNTEAFF,TGTGCCAGCAGTCCTGGACAGGGGTGGGGGAACACTGAAGCTTTCTTT